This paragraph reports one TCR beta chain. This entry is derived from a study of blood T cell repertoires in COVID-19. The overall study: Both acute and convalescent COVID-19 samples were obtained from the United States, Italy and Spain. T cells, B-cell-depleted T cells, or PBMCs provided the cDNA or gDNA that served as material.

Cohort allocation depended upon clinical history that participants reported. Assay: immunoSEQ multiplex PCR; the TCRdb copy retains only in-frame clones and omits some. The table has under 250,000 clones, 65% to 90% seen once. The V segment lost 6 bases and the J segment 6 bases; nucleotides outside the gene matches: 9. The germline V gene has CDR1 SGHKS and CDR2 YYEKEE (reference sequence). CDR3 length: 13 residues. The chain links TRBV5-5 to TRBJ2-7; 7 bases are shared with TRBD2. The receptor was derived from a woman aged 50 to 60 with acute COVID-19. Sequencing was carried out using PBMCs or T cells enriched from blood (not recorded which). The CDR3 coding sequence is TGTGCCAGCATCTTTTCGGGGGGATCCGAGCAGTACTTC. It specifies CASIFSGGSEQYF.